Reported below is one TCR beta chain. The target antigen is unknown. TCR beta cDNA libraries had unique molecular identifiers. Input of roughly 0.95 to 11 million T cells yielded approximately 500,000 cDNA molecules. Using its own MiXCR run on the PCR reads, TCRdb lists one record per CDR3 protein. The sample lists 800,000 to 950,000 distinct CDR3 sequences; roughly half were seen once. These data are taken from a study of post-analysis software for immune sequencing data. General study findings and limits: Elevated frequency relative to controls characterized several TRBV segments in patients, TRBV5-6, TRBV5-1 and TRBV20-1 among them. Normalized Chao1 diversity was significantly lower in multiple sclerosis patients than in controls.

Germline loops: CDR1 SGHDN, CDR2 FVKESK. This CDR3 region has 16 residues. This sequence was found in a girl aged 10 to 17 with multiple sclerosis. What was sequenced was blood. The chain has TRBV14 and TRBJ2-7; D uncertain. The J call is uncertain, as TRBJ2-5 better fits the DNA end. The CDR3 bases are TGTGCCAGCAGCCAAGATAGGGCGGCTGGGCAAGAGACCCAGTACTTC. Amino acid sequence: CASSQDRAAGQETQYF.